This T cell receptor beta chain was found in a study of blood T cell repertoires in COVID-19. Libraries were prepared by immunoSEQ multiplex PCR; TCRdb keeps only in-frame clonotypes and omits some of them. The data contain 120,000 or so clones, 87% of them singletons. This CDR3 is 15 amino acids long. The germline V gene encodes CDR1 SEHNR and CDR2 FQNEAQ (reference sequence). Trimming removed 7 bases at V and 4 bases at J, with 19 bases between. The chain links TRBV7-9 to TRBJ1-2; perhaps TRBD1 as D (5 bases). This receptor was identified in a human donor in a cohort sampled during active COVID-19. Sequencing input: peripheral blood. The CDR3 DNA reads TGTGCCAGCAACCTAGGGGCAGTTCTCGGCTATGGCTACACCTTC. This codes for CASNLGAVLGYGYTF. The whole variable domain, filled in from reference TRBV7-9 and TRBJ1-2, reads DTGVSQNPRHKITKRGQNVTFRCDPISEHNRLYWYRQTLGQGPEFLTYFQNEAQLEKSRLLSDRFSAERPKGSFSTLEIQRTEQGDSAMYLCASNLGAVLGYGYTFGSGTRLTVV.